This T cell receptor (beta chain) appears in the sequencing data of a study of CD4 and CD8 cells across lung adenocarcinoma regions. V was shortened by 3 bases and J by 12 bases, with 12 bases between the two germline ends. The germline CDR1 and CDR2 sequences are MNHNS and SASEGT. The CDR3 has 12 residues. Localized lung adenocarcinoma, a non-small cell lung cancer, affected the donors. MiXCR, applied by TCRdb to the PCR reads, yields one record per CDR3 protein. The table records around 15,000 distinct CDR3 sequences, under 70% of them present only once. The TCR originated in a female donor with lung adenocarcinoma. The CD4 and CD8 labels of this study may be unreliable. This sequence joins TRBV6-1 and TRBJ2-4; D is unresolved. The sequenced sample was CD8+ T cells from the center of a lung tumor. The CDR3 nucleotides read TGTGCCAGCAGTGAGGCGGAAGATACTCAGTACTTC. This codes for CASSEAEDTQYF.